This TCR beta chain is from a study of cytomegalovirus exposure and HLA in healthy donors. PCR amplification relied on 60 Vbeta primers (plus 13 Jbeta primers). The table came from immunoSEQ multiplex PCR; TCRdb's copy has only in-frame clones and leaves some out. The sample yields around 52,000 clones, roughly 80% seen once. This clone has just a few counts. Its antigen is still unknown. Findings and limits, study-wide: The majority of CMV-associated TCR beta chains were reported as apparently HLA-restricted in a later analysis.

The germline gives CDR1 SGHTA, CDR2 FQGTGA. V lost 3 bases, J lost 5 bases, and 4 bases stayed unmatched. The CDR3 covers 16 residues. The V gene is TRBV7-3, the J gene TRBJ2-2; TRBD2 matches at 12 bases. Sequencing used PBMCs. The sequence derives from a man aged 35-49 years in good health and CMV-seronegative. CDR3 sequence (DNA): TGTGCCAGCAGCTTTGCTACTAGCGGGGGGACCGGGGAGCTGTTTTTT. As protein: CASSFATSGGTGELFF.